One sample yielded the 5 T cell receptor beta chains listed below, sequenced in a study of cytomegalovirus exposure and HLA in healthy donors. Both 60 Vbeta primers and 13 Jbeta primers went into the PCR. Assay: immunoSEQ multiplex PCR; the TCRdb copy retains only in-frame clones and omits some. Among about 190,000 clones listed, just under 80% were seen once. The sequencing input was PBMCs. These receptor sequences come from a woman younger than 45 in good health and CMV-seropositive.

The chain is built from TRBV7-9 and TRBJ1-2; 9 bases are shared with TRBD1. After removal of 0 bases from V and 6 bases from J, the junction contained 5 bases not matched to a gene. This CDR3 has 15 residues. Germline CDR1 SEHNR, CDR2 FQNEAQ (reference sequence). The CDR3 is CASSLAGTGLDGYTF. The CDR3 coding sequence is TGTGCCAGCAGCTTAGCCGGGACAGGGCTAGATGGCTACACCTTC.

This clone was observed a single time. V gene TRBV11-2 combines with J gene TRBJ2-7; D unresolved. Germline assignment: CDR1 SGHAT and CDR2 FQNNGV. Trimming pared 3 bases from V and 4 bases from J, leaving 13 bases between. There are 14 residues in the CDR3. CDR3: CASSFSQPQYEQYF. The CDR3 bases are TGTGCCAGCAGCTTTTCACAGCCCCAGTACGAGCAGTACTTC.

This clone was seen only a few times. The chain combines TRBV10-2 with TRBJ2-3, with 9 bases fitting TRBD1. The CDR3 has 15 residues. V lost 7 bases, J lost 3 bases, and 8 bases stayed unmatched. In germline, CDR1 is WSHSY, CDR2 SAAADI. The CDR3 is CASIWTGEVTDTQYF. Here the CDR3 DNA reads TGCGCCAGCATTTGGACAGGGGAGGTTACAGATACGCAGTATTTT.

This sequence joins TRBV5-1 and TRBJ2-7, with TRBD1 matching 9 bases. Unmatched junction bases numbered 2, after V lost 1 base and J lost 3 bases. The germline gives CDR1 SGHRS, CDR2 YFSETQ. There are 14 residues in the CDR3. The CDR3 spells CASSLMTGGYEQYF. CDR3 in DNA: TGCGCCAGCAGCTTGATGACAGGGGGCTACGAGCAGTACTTC.

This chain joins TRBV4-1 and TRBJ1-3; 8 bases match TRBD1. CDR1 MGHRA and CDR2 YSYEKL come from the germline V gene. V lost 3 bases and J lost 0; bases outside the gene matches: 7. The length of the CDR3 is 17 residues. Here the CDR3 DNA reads TGCGCCAGCAGCCATGACAGGGGTCAGTCCTCTGGAAACACCATATATTTT. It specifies CASSHDRGQSSGNTIYF.